This is a list of T cell receptor beta chains from one sample in a study of T cell repertoires in cytomegalovirus infection. TCRdb processed the reads anew with MiXCR; each CDR3 protein has one entry. This table has 200,000 to 300,000 distinct CDR3 sequences, 12% to 15% appearing once. The source material was PBMCs. The source of these receptors is a human donor in good health (CMV status not recorded). Some clones in this sample may be carry-over from other donors' samples. CDR3s include the opening cysteine and the closing phenylalanine or tryptophan. The order of the fields is V gene, J gene, CDR3 protein.

v_gene: TRBV7-8
j_gene: TRBJ1-1
CDR3aa: CASSPRGEGGRNTEAFF

v_gene: TRBV12-3/TRBV12-4
j_gene: TRBJ1-1
CDR3aa: CASNLRDRANTEAFF

v_gene: TRBV28
j_gene: TRBJ2-2
CDR3aa: CASSLLLRGATGELFF

v_gene: TRBV28
j_gene: TRBJ1-4
CDR3aa: CASSQPGTGVEKLFF

v_gene: TRBV18
j_gene: TRBJ2-3
CDR3aa: CASSPGTGRDTQYF

v_gene: TRBV6-2/TRBV6-3
j_gene: TRBJ2-1
CDR3aa: CASSYGRASGSMYNEQFF

v_gene: TRBV19
j_gene: TRBJ1-5
CDR3aa: CASSPRDAGYSNQPQHF

v_gene: TRBV20-1
j_gene: TRBJ2-1
CDR3aa: CSARVGTSGYNEQFF

v_gene: TRBV7-2
j_gene: TRBJ1-5
CDR3aa: CASSPGRAYNQPQHF

v_gene: TRBV6-5
j_gene: TRBJ1-1
CDR3aa: CASKPGQGGTGEAFF

v_gene: TRBV11-1
j_gene: TRBJ2-5
CDR3aa: CASSIQGAPETQYF

v_gene: TRBV7-2
j_gene: TRBJ1-4
CDR3aa: CASSSGGNEKLFF

v_gene: TRBV7-2
j_gene: TRBJ1-2
CDR3aa: CASSPRQGNYGYTF

v_gene: TRBV28
j_gene: TRBJ2-7
CDR3aa: CASSHLELLRGYEQYF

v_gene: TRBV7-8
j_gene: TRBJ2-7
CDR3aa: CASSPMREGRYEQYF

v_gene: TRBV4-1
j_gene: TRBJ1-5
CDR3aa: CASSQEIRQPQHF

v_gene: TRBV7-9
j_gene: TRBJ2-7
CDR3aa: CASSPKVQTGPGDEQYF

v_gene: TRBV29-1
j_gene: TRBJ2-3
CDR3aa: CSVESAEDTQYF

v_gene: TRBV4-1
j_gene: TRBJ1-2
CDR3aa: CASSQGWESNGYTF

v_gene: TRBV28
j_gene: TRBJ2-7
CDR3aa: CASSPSGRSEQYF

v_gene: TRBV28
j_gene: TRBJ2-1
CDR3aa: CASGPGTGFSSYNEQFF

v_gene: TRBV20-1
j_gene: TRBJ2-3
CDR3aa: CSATRIAGRTDTQYF

v_gene: TRBV7-2
j_gene: TRBJ2-2
CDR3aa: CASSPLVGPGELFF

v_gene: TRBV9
j_gene: TRBJ2-2
CDR3aa: CASSVTSGVPGELFF

v_gene: TRBV29-1
j_gene: TRBJ1-3
CDR3aa: CSVEKRSSGNTIYF

v_gene: TRBV11-2
j_gene: TRBJ2-1
CDR3aa: CASSQDNEQFF

v_gene: TRBV15
j_gene: TRBJ2-2
CDR3aa: CATSRDGDLGELFF

v_gene: TRBV7-2
j_gene: TRBJ1-2
CDR3aa: CASSLGDREGGYTF

v_gene: TRBV12-3/TRBV12-4
j_gene: TRBJ1-5
CDR3aa: CASSANLDQPQHF

v_gene: TRBV12-3/TRBV12-4
j_gene: TRBJ2-6
CDR3aa: CASRGRRSSGANVLTF

v_gene: TRBV19
j_gene: TRBJ1-5
CDR3aa: CASRSGQGASQPQHF

v_gene: TRBV19
j_gene: TRBJ1-5
CDR3aa: CVTKRTDLNQPQHF

v_gene: TRBV20-1
j_gene: TRBJ2-5
CDR3aa: CSARDWGTSGGNLVETQYF

v_gene: TRBV6-2/TRBV6-3
j_gene: TRBJ1-1
CDR3aa: CASSTQGGGTMNTEAFF

v_gene: TRBV19
j_gene: TRBJ2-1
CDR3aa: CASSILTSAHNEQFF

v_gene: TRBV7-9
j_gene: TRBJ2-7
CDR3aa: CASSLEGRSYEQYF

v_gene: TRBV7-2
j_gene: TRBJ1-2
CDR3aa: CASSLRGFPYGYTF

v_gene: TRBV7-2
j_gene: TRBJ2-3
CDR3aa: CASSFQLPDTQYF

v_gene: TRBV6-1
j_gene: TRBJ1-1
CDR3aa: CASAGQPNTEAFF

v_gene: TRBV28
j_gene: TRBJ2-1
CDR3aa: CASSGLAVQQFF

v_gene: TRBV20-1
j_gene: TRBJ2-7
CDR3aa: CSARDDRRVSYEQYF

v_gene: TRBV20-1
j_gene: TRBJ1-1
CDR3aa: CSARDLTGKNTEAFF

v_gene: TRBV29-1
j_gene: TRBJ1-1
CDR3aa: CSVTQTGVGTEAFF

v_gene: TRBV2
j_gene: TRBJ2-1
CDR3aa: CASLRDSPNNEQFF

v_gene: TRBV3-1
j_gene: TRBJ1-5
CDR3aa: CASSRSISNQPQHF